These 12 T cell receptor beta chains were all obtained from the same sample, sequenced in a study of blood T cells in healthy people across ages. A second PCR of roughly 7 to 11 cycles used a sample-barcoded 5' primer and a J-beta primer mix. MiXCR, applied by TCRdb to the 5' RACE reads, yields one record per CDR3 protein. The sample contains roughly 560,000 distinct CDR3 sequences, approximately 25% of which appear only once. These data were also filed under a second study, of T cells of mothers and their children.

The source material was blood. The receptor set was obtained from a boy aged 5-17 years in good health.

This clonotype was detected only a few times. CDR3 sequence: CASSESTRGEAFF. Written as DNA, the CDR3 is TGCGCCAGCAGTGAGTCGACTCGGGGTGAAGCTTTCTTT. V gene TRBV10-2 combines with J gene TRBJ1-1; D unresolved. V lost 0 bases to trimming and J lost 7 bases, with 9 bases between them. Germline values: CDR1 WSHSY, CDR2 SAAADI. The CDR3 consists of 13 residues.

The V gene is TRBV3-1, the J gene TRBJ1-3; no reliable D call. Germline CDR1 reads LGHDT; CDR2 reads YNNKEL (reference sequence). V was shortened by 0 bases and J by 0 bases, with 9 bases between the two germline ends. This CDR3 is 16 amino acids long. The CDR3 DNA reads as TGTGCCAGCAGCCAAGAATTGACCGCCTCTGGAAACACCATATATTTT. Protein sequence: CASSQELTASGNTIYF.

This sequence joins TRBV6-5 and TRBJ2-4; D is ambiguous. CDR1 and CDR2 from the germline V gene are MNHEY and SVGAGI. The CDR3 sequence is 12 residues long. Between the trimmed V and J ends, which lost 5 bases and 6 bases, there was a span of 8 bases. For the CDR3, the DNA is TGTGCCAGCAGTGGATACCTAAACATTCAGTACTTC. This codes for CASSGYLNIQYF.

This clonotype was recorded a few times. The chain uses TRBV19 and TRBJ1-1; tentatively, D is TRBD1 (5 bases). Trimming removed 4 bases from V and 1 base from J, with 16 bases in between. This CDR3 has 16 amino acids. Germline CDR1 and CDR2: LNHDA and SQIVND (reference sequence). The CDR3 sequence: CASSRGTGGTNTEAFF. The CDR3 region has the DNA TGTGCCAGTAGTAGAGGGACTGGGGGGACGAACACTGAAGCTTTCTTT.

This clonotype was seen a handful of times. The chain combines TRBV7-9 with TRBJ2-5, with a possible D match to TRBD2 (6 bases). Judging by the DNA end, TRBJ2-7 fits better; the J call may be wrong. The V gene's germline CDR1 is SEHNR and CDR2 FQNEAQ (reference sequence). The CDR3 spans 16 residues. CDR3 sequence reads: CASSSKARTTDYEQYF. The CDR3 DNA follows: TGTGCCAGCAGCTCAAAGGCGAGGACTACCGACTACGAGCAGTACTTC.

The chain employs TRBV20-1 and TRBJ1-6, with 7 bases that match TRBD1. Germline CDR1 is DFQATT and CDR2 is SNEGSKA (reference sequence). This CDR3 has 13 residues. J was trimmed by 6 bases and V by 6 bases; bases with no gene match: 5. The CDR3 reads CSAKQGSNSPLHF. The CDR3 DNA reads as TGCAGTGCAAAACAGGGGTCTAATTCACCCCTCCACTTT.

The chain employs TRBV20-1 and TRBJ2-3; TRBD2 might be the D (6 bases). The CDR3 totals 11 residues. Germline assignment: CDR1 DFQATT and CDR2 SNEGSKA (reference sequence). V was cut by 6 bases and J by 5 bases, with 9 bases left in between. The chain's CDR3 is CSARLVDTQYF. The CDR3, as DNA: TGCAGTGCGAGACTAGTAGATACGCAGTATTTT.

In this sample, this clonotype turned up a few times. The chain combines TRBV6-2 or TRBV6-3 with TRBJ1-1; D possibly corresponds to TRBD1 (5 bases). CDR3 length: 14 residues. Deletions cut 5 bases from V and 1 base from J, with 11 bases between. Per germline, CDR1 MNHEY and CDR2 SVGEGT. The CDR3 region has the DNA TGTGCCAGCAGTGCCGGACACCAGAACACTGAAGCTTTCTTT. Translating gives CASSAGHQNTEAFF.

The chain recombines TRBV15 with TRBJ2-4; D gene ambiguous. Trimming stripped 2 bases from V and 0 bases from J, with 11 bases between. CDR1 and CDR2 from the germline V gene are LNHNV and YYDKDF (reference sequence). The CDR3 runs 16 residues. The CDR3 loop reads CATSRQPELAKNIQYF. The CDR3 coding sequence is TGTGCCACCAGCAGACAACCAGAGCTAGCCAAAAACATTCAGTACTTC. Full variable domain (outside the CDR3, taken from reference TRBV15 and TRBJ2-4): DAMVIQNPRYQVTQFGKPVTLSCSQTLNHNVMYWYQQKSSQAPKLLFHYYDKDFNNEADTPDNFQSRRPNTSFCFLDIRSPGLGDTAMYLCATSRQPELAKNIQYFGAGTRLSVL.

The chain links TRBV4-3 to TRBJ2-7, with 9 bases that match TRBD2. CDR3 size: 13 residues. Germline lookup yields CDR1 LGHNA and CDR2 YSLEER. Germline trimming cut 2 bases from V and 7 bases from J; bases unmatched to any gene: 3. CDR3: CASSQYGLAEQYF. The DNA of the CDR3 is TGCGCCAGCAGCCAATACGGACTAGCGGAGCAGTACTTC.

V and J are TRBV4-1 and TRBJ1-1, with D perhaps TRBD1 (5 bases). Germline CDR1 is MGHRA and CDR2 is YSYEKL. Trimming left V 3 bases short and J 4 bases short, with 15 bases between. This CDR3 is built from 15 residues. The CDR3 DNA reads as TGCGCCAGCAGCCAGCCGGGGCGAGAGGGCACTGAAGCTTTCTTT. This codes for CASSQPGREGTEAFF.

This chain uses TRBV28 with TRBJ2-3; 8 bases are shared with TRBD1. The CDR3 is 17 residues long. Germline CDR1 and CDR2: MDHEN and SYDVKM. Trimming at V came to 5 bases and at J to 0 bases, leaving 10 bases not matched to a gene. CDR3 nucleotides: TGTGCCAGCAGTCTTAGATCTCGACAGGGGAGCACAGATACGCAGTATTTT. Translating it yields CASSLRSRQGSTDTQYF.